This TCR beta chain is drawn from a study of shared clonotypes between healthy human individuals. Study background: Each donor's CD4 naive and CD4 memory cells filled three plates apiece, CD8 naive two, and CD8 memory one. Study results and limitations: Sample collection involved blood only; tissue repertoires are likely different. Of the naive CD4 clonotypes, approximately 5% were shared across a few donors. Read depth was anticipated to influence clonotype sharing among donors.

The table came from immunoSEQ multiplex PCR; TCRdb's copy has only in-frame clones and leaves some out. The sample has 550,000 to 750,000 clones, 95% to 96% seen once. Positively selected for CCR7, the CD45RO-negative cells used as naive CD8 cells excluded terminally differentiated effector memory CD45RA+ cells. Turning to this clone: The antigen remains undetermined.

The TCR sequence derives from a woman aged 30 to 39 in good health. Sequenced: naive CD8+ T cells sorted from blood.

CDR3 region: CASRFTGGVKNIQYF. The CDR3 bases are TGTGCCAGCAGATTCACAGGGGGCGTCAAAAACATTCAGTACTTC. V usage is TRBV2 and J usage is TRBJ2-4; 9 positions agree with TRBD1. In germline, CDR1 is SNHLY, CDR2 FYNNEI. V lost 6 bases, J lost 3 bases, and 6 bases stayed unmatched. CDR3 length: 15 amino acids.